The sequence of this T cell receptor (beta chain) was determined in a study of T cell repertoires in ileal Crohn's disease (dated by TCRdb to about 2019). Study-wide context: The median duration of disease was approximately 8.3 years, and at the time of surgery 35% to 45% of patients were active smokers. The TCR repertoire was analysed in about 60 patients with Crohn's disease drawn from a prospective multicentre cohort. Endoscopic postoperative recurrence was defined as a Rutgeerts score above i0. Running in parallel with the study was a multicentre cohort set up to find predictors of early endoscopic recurrence following ileocolonic resection. The study sequenced roughly 170 mucosal samples from a few dozen patients, taken at several locations on the surgical specimen and at postoperative endoscopy. Surgery was performed for a complication in all patients, with stricturing disease in around 60% and penetrating disease in roughly 40%. Roughly half of the patients were given postoperative therapy, with some 17 on anti-TNF agents and about a dozen on thiopurines.

Results the study describes overall, beyond this receptor: Only a subgroup of patients, of unstated size, had mucosal CD4 and CD8 T cells sorted and sequenced. A significantly higher proportion of clonal expansions was observed in active smokers at surgery than in non-smokers (approximately 28% vs 17%, p=0.02). More high-frequency clones were carried by sorted CD8 T cells than by CD4 T cells, suggesting that mucosal expansions were mainly CD8. Higher high-frequency clone percentages at surgery were associated with endoscopic recurrence; all patients with clonality above 26.8% (18/57) had recurrence.

The germline V gene provides CDR1 MRHNA and CDR2 SNTAGT. The cysteine opens and the phenylalanine closes a CDR3 of 15 amino acids. Left in the record is the CDR3 DNA by itself, 45 bases read in frame from the first base. The trim is 5 bases for V and 4 bases for J, with a gap of 17 bases between the germline ends. For commercial TCRB immunosequencing, about 0.45 micrograms of biopsy DNA were submitted for each sample. A two-step, amplification bias-controlled multiplex PCR was used by Adaptive Biotechnology to amplify CDR3 regions from genomic DNA. Primers covering every V and J gene segment were used in the first PCR, while barcodes and Illumina adapters were added in the second PCR. CDR3 libraries were sequenced on an Illumina instrument. In the authors' own workflow: The analysis used both the pipelines supplied by the vendor and custom analysis of the raw data in R/Bioconductor with R version 3.3.0. Clonality, which ranges from 0 to 1, was calculated as the inverse of the normalised Shannon entropy across all productive clones. High-frequency clones were defined as the share of the repertoire taken up by the top 100 clones, keeping only clones that passed a 95% confidence test. Overlap between samples was measured with the Morisita-Horn index, while repertoire diversity was measured with the Simpson index. TCRdb carries this immuneACCESS record with in-frame sequences only. Its versions omit some clonotypes, under half of them owing to an unresolved V gene in the studies checked, with the rest unexplained. V, J and clone size derive from that table, while D and trimming were established from the DNA sequence. Here the sample has more than 15,000 clones; approximately 60% occur a single time. Of the sample, 6.5% is held by the ten largest clones.

To be eligible, patients had to be adults with ileal or ileocolonic Crohn's disease and an indication for ileocolonic resection. Before DNA extraction, whole ileal mucosal biopsies were kept frozen at -80 degrees C. A TRizol-based method was used to extract genomic DNA from the frozen whole biopsies, and the DNA was quantified with a NanoDrop 2000 spectrophotometer. On this clone itself: It lacks a known antigen. No much larger clone is present one base from it, and per-base qualities are unavailable.

Sequencing input: ileal tissue. The source is an adult with Crohn's disease. The chain couples TRBV6-4 to TRBJ2-5, with the D gene uncertain. The nucleotides are TGTGCCAGCAGTCAAAACCCCGCAGGTGGAGAGACCCAGTACTTC. Its protein product is CASSQNPAGGETQYF.